Shown below are 15 T cell receptor beta chains from a single sample sequenced in a study of blood T cell repertoires in COVID-19. The repertoire was sequenced with immunoSEQ multiplex PCR; TCRdb's copy has only in-frame clones and lacks some. The sample carries 30,000 or so clones, around 84% recorded once. The material sequenced was peripheral blood. These receptors were obtained from an elderly man with acute or convalescent COVID-19.

V gene TRBV5-1 combines with J gene TRBJ2-7; possibly TRBD1 for D (5 bases). V was clipped by 2 bases and J by 6 bases, with 9 bases between them. Germline V gene lookup returns CDR1 SGHRS and CDR2 YFSETQ. CDR3 length: 12 amino acids. As DNA, the CDR3 is TGCGCCAGCAGCTTAGCAGGGTCCGAGCAGTACTTC. Translation gives CASSLAGSEQYF.

The chain carries TRBV20-1 and TRBJ2-7; the match to TRBD1 covers 8 bases. Germline V gene lookup returns CDR1 DFQATT and CDR2 SNEGSKA (reference sequence). The CDR3 runs to 10 residues. J gave up 12 bases and V 5 bases, and 6 bases lay outside the gene matches. CDR3 bases: TGCAGTGCTGGGGACAGGCCCTCGTACTTC. It yields the protein CSAGDRPSYF.

V is TRBV6-2 or TRBV6-3 and J is TRBJ1-2, with 7 nucleotides matching TRBD1. The J segment lost 2 bases and the V segment lost 5 bases, leaving 14 bases of the junction unmatched. The germline V gene has CDR1 MNHEY and CDR2 SVGEGT. There are 17 residues in the CDR3. As DNA, the CDR3 is TGTGCCAGCAGTATTGCTTATTCTTTGACAGGGAACTATGGCTACACCTTC. It is translated as CASSIAYSLTGNYGYTF.

The chain is built from TRBV5-1 and TRBJ2-2; 9 nucleotides line up with TRBD1. The CDR3 extends over 15 amino acids. Trimming removed 4 bases from V and 3 bases from J; junction bases left unmatched: 4. Germline V gene lookup returns CDR1 SGHRS and CDR2 YFSETQ. The CDR3 bases are TGCGCCAGCAGCCTCCGACAGGGGGACACCGGGGAGCTGTTTTTT. Its translation: CASSLRQGDTGELFF.

The chain employs TRBV5-5 and TRBJ2-3; 13 nucleotides agree with TRBD2. Germline values: CDR1 SGHKS, CDR2 YYEKEE (reference sequence). V shed 4 bases, J shed 1 base, and the junction held 0 bases outside the gene matches. This CDR3 has 15 residues. The DNA for the CDR3 is TGTGCCAGCAGCGGGACTAGCGGGGGCACAGATACGCAGTATTTT. Protein product: CASSGTSGGTDTQYF.

The rearrangement uses TRBV30 and TRBJ1-1; maybe TRBD1 (6 bases). V shed 0 bases and J shed 1 base, with 12 bases lying between them. CDR1 is GTSNPN and CDR2 is SVGIG in the germline V gene (reference sequence). The CDR3 extends over 15 amino acids. The CDR3, as DNA: TGTGCCTGGAGTGTAATTGGCAGGGGGAACACTGAAGCTTTCTTT. Its translation: CAWSVIGRGNTEAFF.

This chain links TRBV7-8 with TRBJ2-7; D perhaps matches TRBD1 (6 bases). The CDR3 loop spans 14 amino acids. The V gene lost 5 bases and the J gene lost 3 bases, with 14 bases spanning the gap. Germline CDR1 is SGHVS and CDR2 is FQNEAQ. The CDR3 coding sequence is TGTGCCAGCAGCCTCGGGACACCTCTCTACGAGCAGTACTTC. Translated: CASSLGTPLYEQYF.

The rearrangement uses TRBV27 and TRBJ2-7, with 7 bases identical to TRBD1. CDR1 and CDR2 (germline): MNHEY, SMNVEV (reference sequence). This CDR3 has 14 amino acids. J was trimmed by 2 bases and V by 2 bases; bases with no gene match: 3. CDR3 loop: CASSLKQGPYEQYF. CDR3 in DNA: TGTGCCAGCAGTTTAAAACAGGGGCCCTACGAGCAGTACTTC.

V usage is TRBV11-2 and J usage is TRBJ1-1, with TRBD1 as a possible D gene (6 bases). Trimming took 3 bases from V and 1 from J, leaving 6 bases between them. The CDR3 extends over 13 amino acids. In germline, CDR1 is SGHAT, CDR2 FQNNGV. The CDR3 region is CASSFRGNTEAFF. The CDR3 DNA sequence: TGTGCCAGCAGCTTCAGGGGGAACACTGAAGCTTTCTTT. The full variable domain, with the rest looked up from reference TRBV11-2 and TRBJ1-1, is EAGVAQSPRYKIIEKRQSVAFWCNPISGHATLYWYQQILGQGPKLLIQFQNNGVVDDSQLPKDRFSAERLKGVDSTLKIQPAKLEDSAVYLCASSFRGNTEAFFGQGTRLTVV.

CDR3 sequence reads: CASSRKTPGLSSGNTIYF. CDR3 sequence (DNA): TGTGCCAGCAGCCGTAAAACCCCCGGACTTAGCTCTGGAAACACCATATATTTT. The chain uses TRBV5-4 and TRBJ1-3; D unclear. The CDR3 is 18 residues long. CDR1 is SGHNT, CDR2 YYREEE, per germline (reference sequence). V was shortened by 4 bases and J by 0 bases, with 20 bases between the two germline ends.

This clone was counted between two and nine times. This chain connects TRBV18 to TRBJ2-7, with D maybe TRBD2 (7 bases). From germline, CDR1 is KGHSH and CDR2 LQKENI. Trimming shortened V by 1 base and J by 3 bases, and 13 bases separated the two germline ends. This CDR3 region has 15 residues. The CDR3 bases are TGTGCCAGCTCACCACTTAGGGGGGGAAGCTACGAGCAGTACTTC. Translated, it gives CASSPLRGGSYEQYF. Combining the CDR3 with reference TRBV18 and TRBJ2-7 gives the whole variable domain NAGVMQNPRHLVRRRGQEARLRCSPMKGHSHVYWYRQLPEEGLKFMVYLQKENIIDESGMPKERFSAEFPKEGPSILRIQQVVRGDSAAYFCASSPLRGGSYEQYFGPGTRLTVT.

The DNA for the CDR3 is TGTGCCAGCCGTATGCGAGCTAACTATGGCTACACCTTC. Translating gives CASRMRANYGYTF. The V gene is TRBV6-5, the J gene TRBJ1-2; D remains ambiguous. The CDR3 spans 13 residues. The V end lost 8 bases, the J end lost 0 bases, and 10 bases lay between the germline ends. CDR1 and CDR2 (germline): MNHEY, SVGAGI.

V is TRBV7-2 and J is TRBJ1-2; D ambiguous. The CDR3 consists of 14 residues. Trimming removed 4 bases from V and 6 bases from J, with 15 bases in between. Germline CDR1 and CDR2: SGHTA and FQGNSA. The CDR3 region is CASSSIYVPDGYTF. Written as DNA, the CDR3 is TGTGCCAGCAGCTCGATATACGTACCGGATGGCTACACCTTC.

V is TRBV19 and J is TRBJ1-2; 11 nucleotides line up with TRBD1. Unmatched junction bases numbered 5, after V lost 7 bases and J lost 4 bases. The CDR3 has 14 amino acids. Per germline, CDR1 LNHDA and CDR2 SQIVND (reference sequence). The CDR3 here is CASMGQGGPYGYTF. For the CDR3, the DNA is TGTGCCAGTATGGGACAGGGGGGACCCTATGGCTACACCTTC.

The CDR3 protein is CASSVEGLAGGPSDTQYF. For the CDR3, the DNA is TGTGCCAGCAGCGTAGAGGGTCTAGCGGGGGGGCCGTCTGATACGCAGTATTTT. V gene TRBV9 combines with J gene TRBJ2-3, with 12 bases that match TRBD2. The V and J ends lost 0 bases and 6 bases, in that order; junction bases with no gene match: 11. CDR1 SGDLS and CDR2 YYNGEE come from the germline V gene. The CDR3 extends over 18 amino acids.